This note documents a single TCR beta chain sequence. CDR3 size: 15 residues. The V gene lost 0 bases and the J gene lost 7 bases, with 11 bases spanning the gap. CDR1 and CDR2 (germline): SGDLS, YYNGEE. The source of the sample is a study of blood T cell repertoires in COVID-19. Overall study context: There were acute and convalescent COVID-19 samples, and they came from the United States, Italy and Spain. T cells, B-cell-depleted T cells, or PBMCs supplied cDNA or gDNA.

The authors' processing: Cell counts per sample came from amplifying reference gene primers. Clones were sequenced by immunoSEQ multiplex PCR, and TCRdb holds only the in-frame ones, with some missing. The DNA gave D and trimming, while V, J and clone size come from that table. The sample has 150,000 to 170,000 clones; about 79% are singletons. This receptor was obtained from a woman aged 55-69 years with acute or convalescent COVID-19. The sequenced sample consisted of peripheral blood. The chain employs TRBV9 and TRBJ1-6; D uncertain. The CDR3 here is CASSVAEGLNSPLHF. Written as DNA, the CDR3 is TGTGCCAGCAGCGTAGCTGAGGGCCTCAATTCACCCCTCCACTTT.